Presented here are 23 T cell receptor beta chains from one specimen sequenced in a study of tumor-infiltrating lymphocytes in primary liver carcinoma. The study co-extracted DNA and RNA from around 18-30 mg of unsorted bulk tissue. Making TCR beta cDNA involved approximately 0.5 ug total RNA and a constant-region primer. Generation of the TCR beta libraries relied on three nested multiplex PCR rounds using slightly modified ARM-PCR. TRBV1-TRBV30 forward and Cbeta reverse primers drove the first two approximately 10-cycle rounds. One entry per CDR3 protein results from TCRdb running MiXCR on the multiplex PCR reads. The sample includes 100,000 to 150,000 distinct CDR3 sequences, around 60% of them seen just once. Specimen: liver tumor tissue from sampling region 3. Indicated subset: tumor region T3, left-lateral pole. The receptors here all came from a woman aged 55-69 years with primary liver carcinoma and hepatitis B virus infection.

Details on this clonotype: Lacking the conserved final phenylalanine or tryptophan, this CDR3 likely reflects a read error. This rearrangement joins TRBV5-6 to TRBJ2-1; 9 bases are shared with TRBD2. Germline-derived CDR1 and CDR2 are SGHDT and YYEEEE. This CDR3 is built from 15 residues. Trimming at V came to 5 bases and at J to 4 bases, leaving 7 bases not matched to a gene. Written as DNA, the CDR3 is TGTGCCAGCAGTTTGCAGGGACTAGCTTACAATGAGCAGTTCTCC. Its protein product is CASSLQGLAYNEQFS.

This clonotype appeared a single time. DNA for the CDR3: TGCACCATTGTATGGGGGGCCGGAAGCAATGAGCAGTTCTTC. Protein product: CTIVWGAGSNEQFF. The V gene is TRBV29-1, the J gene TRBJ2-1, with D perhaps matching TRBD1 or TRBD2 (6 bases each). The CDR3 is 14 residues long. CDR1 and CDR2 from the germline V gene are SQVTM and ANQGSEA.

This clonotype showed up just a few times. This may be a read error, as it is one base from a much larger clone. The gene calls are TRBV4-2 and TRBJ2-1, with D possibly TRBD2 on 6 matching bases. Per the germline V gene, CDR1 is LGHNA and CDR2 is YNFKEQ. The CDR3 extends over 15 amino acids. CDR3 sequence reads: CASNQDPGVPNEQFF. The CDR3, as DNA: TGTGCCAGCAACCAAGATCCGGGAGTCCCCAATGAGCAGTTCTTC.

For this clonotype: A much larger clone lies one base from this, so it may be a read error. V usage is TRBV5-6 and J usage is TRBJ1-3; no firm D call. The germline CDR1 and CDR2 sequences are SGHDT and YYEEEE. This CDR3 is 15 amino acids long. V was cut by 4 bases and J by 1 base, with 12 bases left in between. CDR3 DNA: TGTGCCAGCAGCCCCGGCTGCACTTCTGGAAACACCATATATTTT. Amino acid sequence: CASSPGCTSGNTIYF.

Notes on this clonotype: This may be a read error, as it is one base from a much larger clone. The rearrangement joins TRBV5-1 to TRBJ2-1; 9 nucleotides align to TRBD1. The CDR3 length is 14 residues. Per germline, CDR1 SGHRS and CDR2 YFSETQ. CDR3 nucleotides: TGCGCCGGCAGCTTGGGGGACAGGGTCAGTGAGCAGTTCTTC. Protein: CAGSLGDRVSEQFF.

The sample holds a few counts of this clonotype. Being one base from a much bigger clone, this may be a read error. The CDR3 does not close with the conserved phenylalanine or tryptophan, likely indicating a read error. V is TRBV6-9 and J is TRBJ2-1, with D possibly being TRBD2 (5 bases). Germline V gene data show CDR1 as MNHGY and CDR2 as SVAAGI. CDR3 size: 15 residues. V was clipped by 4 bases and J by 2 bases, with 12 bases between them. The CDR3 nucleotides are TGTGCCAGCAGTTTCCATAGCGTTACCTACAATGAGCAGTTCTTA. This codes for CASSFHSVTYNEQFL.

J is TRBJ2-5 and V is TRBV5-4; TRBD2 aligns across 9 bases. The CDR3 is made up of 16 amino acids. The V segment lost 0 bases and the J segment 8 bases; nucleotides outside the gene matches: 11. Looked up from germline, CDR1 is SGHNT and CDR2 is YYREEE (reference sequence). The CDR3 DNA follows: TGTGCCAGCAGCTTGGCTCTAGCGGGGCTTAGAGATACCCAGTACTTC. Translated, it gives CASSLALAGLRDTQYF. Full variable domain (remainder filled in from reference TRBV5-4 and TRBJ2-5): ETGVTQSPTHLIKTRGQQVTLRCSSQSGHNTVSWYQQALGQGPQFIFQYYREEENGRGNFPPRFSGLQFPNYSSELNVNALELDDSALYLCASSLALAGLRDTQYFGPGTRLLVL.

In this sample, this clonotype turned up many times. V usage is TRBV28 and J usage is TRBJ2-7; no clear D. This CDR3 region has 13 residues. The ends were cut back, 5 bases at V and 2 bases at J, with 10 bases in the middle. Germline V lookup: CDR1 MDHEN, CDR2 SYDVKM. As DNA, the CDR3 is TGTGCCAGCAGTCCCGAGGTCACCTACGAGCAGTACTTC. It is translated as CASSPEVTYEQYF.

This chain links TRBV18 with TRBJ2-7, with D unresolved. Trimming pared 4 bases from V and 3 bases from J, leaving 10 bases between. CDR3 size: 13 residues. The germline CDR1 and CDR2 sequences are KGHSH and LQKENI. The CDR3 sequence is CASSQDLFYEQYF. The CDR3 nucleotides read TGTGCCAGCTCACAGGACCTCTTCTACGAGCAGTACTTC.

This clonotype was seen a handful of times. A single base separates this from a much larger clone, so it may be a read error. The chain carries TRBV6-1 and TRBJ2-6; maybe TRBD2 (6 bases). The CDR3 runs to 17 residues. Germline V gene lookup returns CDR1 MNHNS and CDR2 SASEGT. Here the CDR3 DNA reads TGTGTCAGCAGCCGGGACTCTCTCTCCCCTGGGGCCAACGTCCTGACTTTC. Translation gives CVSSRDSLSPGANVLTF.

Notes on this clonotype: Since a much larger clone is just one base distant, this may be a read error. The chain joins TRBV28 to TRBJ1-1; 7 bases align to TRBD1. The CDR3 sequence is 14 residues long. The germline V gene has CDR1 MDHEN and CDR2 SYDVKM. The DNA of the CDR3 is TGTACCAGCAGCCCCCGGGACAGTTACACTGAAGCTTTCTTT. Protein: CTSSPRDSYTEAFF.

The V call is TRBV28, the J call TRBJ1-2, with a tentative D call TRBD1 (5 bases). V was shortened by 6 bases and J by 0 bases, with 14 bases between the two germline ends. Germline-derived CDR1 and CDR2 are MDHEN and SYDVKM. The CDR3 is 15 residues long. CDR3 sequence reads: CASRRNLQANYGYTF. In DNA form, the CDR3 reads TGTGCCAGCAGAAGAAACTTACAGGCTAACTATGGCTACACCTTC.

At least ten counts were recorded for this clonotype. The chain recombines TRBV6-1 with TRBJ2-1; 8 bases map to TRBD1. CDR3 length equals 12 residues. CDR1 and CDR2 (germline): MNHNS, SASEGT. Unmatched junction bases numbered 1, after V lost 4 bases and J lost 8 bases. As DNA, the CDR3 is TGTGCCAGCAGTGGGACAGGGCATGAGCAGTTCTTC. It encodes CASSGTGHEQFF.

About this clonotype itself: Since a much larger clone is just one base distant, this may be a read error. The rearrangement uses TRBV7-9 and TRBJ1-4; D is possibly TRBD1 (6 bases). V was trimmed by 6 bases and J by 7 bases, leaving 21 bases between them. The CDR3 loop spans 16 amino acids. The germline V gene has CDR1 SEHNR and CDR2 FQNEAQ (reference sequence). The chain's CDR3 is CASRSRRTDLTEKLFF. The CDR3 DNA reads TGTGCCAGCAGGTCGCGGAGGACAGATTTAACTGAAAAACTGTTTTTT.

V and J are TRBV28 and TRBJ1-1; TRBD1 is a possible D gene (5 bases). The CDR3 length is 15 residues. Germline V gene sequence: CDR1 MDHEN, CDR2 SYDVKM. V shed 5 bases and J shed 1 base, with 14 bases lying between them. The CDR3 coding sequence is TGTGCCAGCAGTCCACACCAGGGCGGGAACACTGAAGCTTTCTTT. Its protein product is CASSPHQGGNTEAFF.

The J gene is TRBJ1-5, the V gene TRBV28; no firm D call. The germline gives CDR1 MDHEN, CDR2 SYDVKM. Trimming removed 11 bases at V and 6 bases at J, with 14 bases between. The CDR3 sequence is 12 residues long. CDR3: CAGRRLSQPQHF. Written as DNA, the CDR3 is TGTGCCGGCCGGAGGCTATCTCAGCCCCAGCATTTT.

Concerning this clonotype itself: At one end, the junction sequence differs from germline, possibly due to a read error. The chain couples TRBV6-6 to TRBJ1-4; maybe TRBD1 (5 bases). Germline-derived CDR1 and CDR2 are MNHNY and SVGAGI (reference sequence). The CDR3 is 10 residues long. CDR3 loop: CQQSRGKLFF. The CDR3 nucleotides read TGCCAGCAGTCAAGGGGAAAACTGTTTTTT.

This clonotype was seen only a few times. The junction and the germline gene differ at one end; a read error may be behind it. The chain combines TRBV29-1 with TRBJ1-1, with D possibly TRBD1 on 5 matching bases. CDR1 is SQVTM, CDR2 ANQGSEA, per germline. The CDR3 runs to 12 residues. The CDR3 spells CIVGGGGTEAFF. CDR3 in DNA: TGCATCGTTGGGGGGGGGGGAACTGAAGCTTTCTTT.

Worth noting for this clonotype: A much larger clone is a single base away; this may be a read error. V is TRBV6-5 and J is TRBJ2-7; 7 nucleotides match TRBD1. This CDR3 comprises 14 residues. With 6 bases clipped from V and 0 bases from J, the junction kept 5 bases outside the gene matches. The V gene's germline CDR1 is MNHEY and CDR2 SVGAGI. The CDR3 reads CASRPDRSSYEQYF. CDR3 DNA sequence: TGTGCCAGCAGACCGGACAGGAGCTCCTACGAGCAGTACTTC.

This rearrangement joins TRBV18 to TRBJ2-7; TRBD1 agrees at 10 bases. The CDR3 covers 13 residues. Germline lookup yields CDR1 KGHSH and CDR2 LQKENI. V trimming: 3 bases; J trimming: 6 bases; junction bases outside the gene matches: 2. CDR3 region: CASSPRDRGEQYF. CDR3 DNA: TGTGCCAGCTCACCCCGGGACAGGGGCGAGCAGTACTTC. Full variable domain (remainder filled in from reference TRBV18 and TRBJ2-7): NAGVMQNPRHLVRRRGQEARLRCSPMKGHSHVYWYRQLPEEGLKFMVYLQKENIIDESGMPKERFSAEFPKEGPSILRIQQVVRGDSAAYFCASSPRDRGEQYFGPGTRLTVT.

On this clonotype: Compared with germline, one end of the junction differs, possibly owing to a read error. The rearrangement links TRBV11-2 to TRBJ1-1; a possible D gene is TRBD1 (5 bases). In germline, CDR1 is SGHAT, CDR2 FQNNGV. This CDR3 is built from 14 residues. This CDR3 reads CASSSGHGAYGAFF. The CDR3 DNA is TGCGCCAGCAGCTCCGGACATGGGGCTTACGGCGCTTTCTTT.

Points on this clonotype: Compared with germline, one end of the junction differs, possibly owing to a read error. The chain is built from TRBV4-2 and TRBJ2-1; 10 bases fit TRBD2. Germline CDR1 reads LGHNA; CDR2 reads YNFKEQ. The CDR3 contains 17 residues. The DNA for the CDR3 is TGTGCCAGCAGCCAAGATTCCCTAGCGGGAGCGTACAATGAACAGTTCTTC. Amino acids: CASSQDSLAGAYNEQFF.

In regard to this clonotype: A junction end diverges from the germline sequence, so it may reflect a read error. This chain joins TRBV11-2 and TRBJ2-2; D tentatively reads TRBD1 or TRBD2 (7 bases each). CDR1 SGHAT and CDR2 FQNNGV come from the germline V gene. The CDR3 is 15 amino acids. The DNA for the CDR3 is TGTGCCAACAGCGCCCGACAGGGAGGGACCGGGGGGCTGTTTTTT. Translated: CANSARQGGTGGLFF.